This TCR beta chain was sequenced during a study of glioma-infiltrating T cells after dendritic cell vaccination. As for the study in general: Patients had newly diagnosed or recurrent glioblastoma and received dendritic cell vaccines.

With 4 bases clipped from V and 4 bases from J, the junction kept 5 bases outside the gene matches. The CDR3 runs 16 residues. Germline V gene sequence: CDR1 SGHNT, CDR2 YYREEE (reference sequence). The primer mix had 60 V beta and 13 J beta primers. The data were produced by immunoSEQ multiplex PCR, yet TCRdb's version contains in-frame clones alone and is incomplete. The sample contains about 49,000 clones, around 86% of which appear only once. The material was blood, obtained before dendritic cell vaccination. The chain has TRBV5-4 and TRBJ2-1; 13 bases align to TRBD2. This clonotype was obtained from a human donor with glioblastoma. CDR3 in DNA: TGTGCCAGCAGCACCTGGACTAGCGGGAGTTACAATGAGCAGTTCTTC. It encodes CASSTWTSGSYNEQFF.